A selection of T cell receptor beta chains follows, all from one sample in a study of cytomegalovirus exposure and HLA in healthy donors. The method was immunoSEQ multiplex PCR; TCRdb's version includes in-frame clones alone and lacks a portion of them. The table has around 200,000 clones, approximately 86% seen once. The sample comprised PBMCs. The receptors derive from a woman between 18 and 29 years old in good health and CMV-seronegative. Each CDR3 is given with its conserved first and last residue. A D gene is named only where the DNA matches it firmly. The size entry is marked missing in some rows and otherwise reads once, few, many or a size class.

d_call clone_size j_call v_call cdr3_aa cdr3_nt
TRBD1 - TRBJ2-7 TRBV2 CASSGGPNRGRIYEQYF TGTGCCAGCAGTGGCGGGCCTAACAGGGGGCGCATTTACGAGCAGTACTTC
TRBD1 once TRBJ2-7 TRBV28 CASSFGTGGLGEQYF TGTGCCAGCAGTTTCGGGACAGGGGGACTCGGGGAGCAGTACTTC
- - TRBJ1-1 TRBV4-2 CASSPGGGMDTEAFF TGTGCCAGCAGCCCCGGGGGGGGAATGGACACTGAAGCTTTCTTT
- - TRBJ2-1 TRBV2 CASRTAQRNEQFF TGTGCCAGCAGAACTGCCCAACGGAATGAGCAGTTCTTC
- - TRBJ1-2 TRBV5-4 CASSYSSDIKSGGYTF TGTGCCAGCAGCTATTCCTCAGACATTAAAAGTGGCGGCTACACCTTC
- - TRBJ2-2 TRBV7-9 CASSRRDDAVGELFF TGTGCCAGCAGCCGTCGAGATGATGCGGTCGGGGAGCTGTTTTTT
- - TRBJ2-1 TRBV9 CASSVEWGDEQFF TGTGCCAGCAGCGTAGAGTGGGGGGATGAGCAGTTCTTC
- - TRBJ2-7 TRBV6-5 CASSYSGQGLNYEQYF TGTGCCAGCAGTTACTCCGGGCAGGGCTTAAACTACGAGCAGTACTTC
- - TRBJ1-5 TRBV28 CASSSSTGRGNQPQHF TGTGCCAGCAGTTCGTCGACGGGGAGGGGCAATCAGCCCCAGCATTTT
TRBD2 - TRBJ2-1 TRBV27 CASSFWAGGSDEQFF TGTGCCAGCAGTTTTTGGGCGGGAGGCTCGGATGAGCAGTTCTTC
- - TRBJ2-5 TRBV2 CARGVLSEETQYF TGTGCCAGAGGGGTATTATCCGAAGAGACCCAGTACTTC
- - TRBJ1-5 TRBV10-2 CASSESGGDQPQHF TGCGCCAGCAGTGAGTCTGGCGGGGATCAGCCCCAGCATTTT
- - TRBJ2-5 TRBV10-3 CAISKDSLETQYF TGTGCCATCAGCAAAGACTCCCTAGAGACCCAGTACTTC
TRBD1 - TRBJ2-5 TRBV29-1 CSAQMTGDYQETQYF TGCAGCGCTCAGATGACAGGGGACTACCAAGAGACCCAGTACTTC
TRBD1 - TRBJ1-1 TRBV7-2 CASSYTGGVTEAFF TGTGCCAGCAGCTATACAGGGGGGGTAACTGAAGCTTTCTTT
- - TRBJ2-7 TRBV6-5 CASRPLSRRSWEQYF TGTGCCAGTCGCCCCCTTAGCAGGAGGTCTTGGGAGCAGTACTTC
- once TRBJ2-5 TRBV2 CASSAGGATQYF TGTGCCAGCAGTGCTGGCGGGGCGACCCAGTACTTC
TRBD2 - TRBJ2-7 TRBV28 CASSFRAFVTSGRREQYF TGTGCCAGCAGTTTTCGAGCTTTCGTGACTAGCGGGAGACGCGAGCAGTACTTC
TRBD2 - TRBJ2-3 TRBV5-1 CASSLVGLAGGPRDTQYF TGCGCCAGCAGCTTGGTCGGACTAGCGGGAGGGCCGCGAGATACGCAGTATTTT
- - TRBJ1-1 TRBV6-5 CASSRDIKNTEAFF TGTGCCAGCAGTCGGGACATTAAGAACACTGAAGCTTTCTTT
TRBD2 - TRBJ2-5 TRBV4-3 CASSPRRRAGDLETQYF TGCGCCAGCAGCCCCCGAAGGAGAGCGGGAGATCTAGAGACCCAGTACTTC
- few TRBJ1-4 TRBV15 CATSRGAGVNEKLFF TGTGCCACCAGCAGAGGTGCGGGAGTTAATGAAAAACTGTTTTTT
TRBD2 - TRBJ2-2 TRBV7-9 CASSSETSANTGELFF TGTGCCAGCAGCTCGGAGACTAGCGCGAACACCGGGGAGCTGTTTTTT